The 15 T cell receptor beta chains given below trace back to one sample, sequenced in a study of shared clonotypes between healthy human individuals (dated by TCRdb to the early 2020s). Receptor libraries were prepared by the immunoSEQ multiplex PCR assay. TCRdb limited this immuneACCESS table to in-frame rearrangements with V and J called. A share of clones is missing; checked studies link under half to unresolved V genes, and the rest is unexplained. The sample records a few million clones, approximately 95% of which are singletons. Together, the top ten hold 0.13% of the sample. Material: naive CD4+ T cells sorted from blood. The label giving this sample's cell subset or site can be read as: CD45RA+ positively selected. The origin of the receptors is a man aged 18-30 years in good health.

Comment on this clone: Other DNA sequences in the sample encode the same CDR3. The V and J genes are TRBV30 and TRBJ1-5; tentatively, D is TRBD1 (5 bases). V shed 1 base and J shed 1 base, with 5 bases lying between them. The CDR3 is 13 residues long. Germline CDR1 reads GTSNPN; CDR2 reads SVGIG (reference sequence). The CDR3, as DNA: TGTGCCTGGAGTGAGGGGAGCAATCAGCCCCAGCATTTT. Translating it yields CAWSEGSNQPQHF.

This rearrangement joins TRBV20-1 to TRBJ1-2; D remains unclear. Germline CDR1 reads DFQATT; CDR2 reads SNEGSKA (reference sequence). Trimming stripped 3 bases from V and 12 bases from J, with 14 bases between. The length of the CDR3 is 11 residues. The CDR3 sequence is CSASRGGQDTF. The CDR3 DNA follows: TGCAGTGCTAGTCGCGGTGGGCAGGACACCTTC.

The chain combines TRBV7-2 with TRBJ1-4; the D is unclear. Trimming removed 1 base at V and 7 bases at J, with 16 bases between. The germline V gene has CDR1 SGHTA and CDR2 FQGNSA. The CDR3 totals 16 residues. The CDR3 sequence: CASSLGGLQFGEKLFF. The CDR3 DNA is TGTGCCAGCAGCTTAGGAGGTCTTCAGTTTGGTGAAAAACTGTTTTTT.

The CDR3 DNA reads as TGCGCCAGCTGGAACAGGGATGAGCAGTTCTTC. This encodes CASWNRDEQFF. The gene calls are TRBV10-2 and TRBJ2-1; D possibly corresponds to TRBD1 (6 bases). Per germline, CDR1 WSHSY and CDR2 SAAADI. CDR3 length: 11 amino acids. V dropped 8 bases and J dropped 8 bases, with 10 bases sitting between them.

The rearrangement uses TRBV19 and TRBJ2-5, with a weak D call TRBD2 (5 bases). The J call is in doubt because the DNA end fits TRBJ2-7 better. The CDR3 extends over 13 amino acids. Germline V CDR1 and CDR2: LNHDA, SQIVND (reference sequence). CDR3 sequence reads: CASSLGVPYEQYF. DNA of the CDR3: TGTGCCAGTAGCCTCGGGGTTCCCTACGAGCAGTACTTC.

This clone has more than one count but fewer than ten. CDR3 sequence: CASSEVIEQYF. CDR3 coding DNA: TGTGCCAGCAGTGAAGTGATTGAGCAGTACTTC. The rearrangement links TRBV6-1 to TRBJ2-7; D gene ambiguous. The germline V and J ends were trimmed by 1 base and 7 bases, with 5 bases remaining between them. From germline, CDR1 is MNHNS and CDR2 SASEGT. This CDR3 contains 11 residues.

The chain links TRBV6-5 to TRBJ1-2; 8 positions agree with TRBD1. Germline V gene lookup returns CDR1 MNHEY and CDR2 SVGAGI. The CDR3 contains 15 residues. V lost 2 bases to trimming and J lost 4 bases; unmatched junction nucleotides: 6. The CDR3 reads CASSYGAGGSYGYTF. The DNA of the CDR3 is TGTGCCAGCAGTTACGGGGCAGGGGGCAGCTATGGCTACACCTTC.

The DNA of the CDR3 is TGTGCCAGCAGAACTAGCGGGACTAACAATGAGCAGTTCTTC. Translating it yields CASRTSGTNNEQFF. The chain joins TRBV2 to TRBJ2-1; 10 positions match TRBD2. From germline, CDR1 is SNHLY and CDR2 FYNNEI. The CDR3 consists of 14 residues. Trimming cost V 6 bases and J 5 bases; bases outside gene matches: 4.

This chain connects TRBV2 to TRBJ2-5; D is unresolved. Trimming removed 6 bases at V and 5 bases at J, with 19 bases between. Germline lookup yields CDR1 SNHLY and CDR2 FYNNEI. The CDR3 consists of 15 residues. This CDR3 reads CASRGLGSSGETQYF. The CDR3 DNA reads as TGTGCCAGCAGGGGGTTAGGCTCCTCGGGTGAGACCCAGTACTTC.

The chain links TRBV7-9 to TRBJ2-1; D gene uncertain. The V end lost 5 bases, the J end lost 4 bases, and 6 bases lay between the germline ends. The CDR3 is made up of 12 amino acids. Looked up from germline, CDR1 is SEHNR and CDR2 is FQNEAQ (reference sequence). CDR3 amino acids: CASSMAYNEQFF. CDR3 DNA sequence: TGTGCCAGCAGCATGGCTTACAATGAGCAGTTCTTC. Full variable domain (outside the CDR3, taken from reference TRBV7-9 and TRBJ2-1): DTGVSQNPRHKITKRGQNVTFRCDPISEHNRLYWYRQTLGQGPEFLTYFQNEAQLEKSRLLSDRFSAERPKGSFSTLEIQRTEQGDSAMYLCASSMAYNEQFFGPGTRLTVL.

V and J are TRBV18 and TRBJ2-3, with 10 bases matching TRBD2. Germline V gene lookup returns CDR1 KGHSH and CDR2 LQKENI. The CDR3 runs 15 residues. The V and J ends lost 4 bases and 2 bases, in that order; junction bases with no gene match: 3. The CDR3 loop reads CASSLLAGVTDTQYF. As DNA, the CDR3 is TGTGCCAGCTCACTGCTAGCGGGAGTCACAGATACGCAGTATTTT.

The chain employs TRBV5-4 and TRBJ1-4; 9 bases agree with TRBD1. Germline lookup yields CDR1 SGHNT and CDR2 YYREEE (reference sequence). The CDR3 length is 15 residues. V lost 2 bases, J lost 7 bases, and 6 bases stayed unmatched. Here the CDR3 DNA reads TGTGCCAGCAGCTTTGGACAGGGGAAGAGTGAAAAACTGTTTTTT. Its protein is CASSFGQGKSEKLFF.

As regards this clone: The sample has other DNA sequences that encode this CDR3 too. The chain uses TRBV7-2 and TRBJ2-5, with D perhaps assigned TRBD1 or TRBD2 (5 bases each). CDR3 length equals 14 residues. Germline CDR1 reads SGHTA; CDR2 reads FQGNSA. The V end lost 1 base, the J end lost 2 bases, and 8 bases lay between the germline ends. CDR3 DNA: TGTGCCAGCAGCTTAGGGGGGAAACAAGAGACCCAGTACTTC. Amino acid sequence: CASSLGGKQETQYF.

The chain's CDR3 is CASSQGANVPGELFF. CDR3 nucleotides: TGTGCCAGCAGCCAAGGGGCGAACGTCCCGGGGGAGCTGTTTTTT. This chain uses TRBV4-2 with TRBJ2-2, with D unclear. This CDR3 region has 15 residues. V shed 1 base and J shed 8 bases, with 14 bases lying between them. Looked up from germline, CDR1 is LGHNA and CDR2 is YNFKEQ.

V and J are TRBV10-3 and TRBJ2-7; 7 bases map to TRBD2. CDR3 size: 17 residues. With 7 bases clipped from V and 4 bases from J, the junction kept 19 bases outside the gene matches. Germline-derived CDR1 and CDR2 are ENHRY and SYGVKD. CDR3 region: CAITEGVLELAEYEQYF. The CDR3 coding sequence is TGTGCCATCACCGAAGGGGTATTGGAGCTAGCGGAATACGAGCAGTACTTC.